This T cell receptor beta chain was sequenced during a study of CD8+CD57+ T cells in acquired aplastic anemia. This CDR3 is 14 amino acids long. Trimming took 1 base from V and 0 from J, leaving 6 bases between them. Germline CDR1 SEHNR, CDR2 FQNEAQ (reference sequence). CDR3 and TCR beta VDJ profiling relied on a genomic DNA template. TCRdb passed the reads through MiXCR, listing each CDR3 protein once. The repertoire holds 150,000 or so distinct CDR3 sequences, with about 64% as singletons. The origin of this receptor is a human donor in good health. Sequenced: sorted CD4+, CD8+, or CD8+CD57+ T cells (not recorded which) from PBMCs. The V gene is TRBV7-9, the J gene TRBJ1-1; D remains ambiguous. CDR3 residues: CASSLDTVNTEAFF. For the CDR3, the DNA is TGTGCCAGCAGCTTAGACACGGTGAACACTGAAGCTTTCTTT.